The T cell receptor (beta chain) described here comes from a study of cytomegalovirus exposure and HLA in healthy donors. Whole-study results and caveats: Within the data, a cluster of highly shared sequence variants was likely a sequencing artifact. Earlier analysis yielded a pattern in which most TCR beta V segments were productive about 87% or about 30% of the time. In vitro work confirmed that a few CMV-associated chains recognize CMV antigens. Most observed TCR sequences were rare, whereas some public TCRs were detected in many donors.

In germline, CDR1 is SGHRS, CDR2 YFSETQ. V shed 4 bases and J shed 7 bases, with 17 bases lying between them. The CDR3 runs to 14 residues. With 60 Vbeta and 13 Jbeta primers, the PCR was carried out. The assay was immunoSEQ multiplex PCR, and TCRdb's table has in-frame clones only and misses some. The data contain 130,000 to 150,000 clones, approximately 68% of them singletons. Remarks on this clone: The antigen is undetermined.

The specimen was PBMCs. V and J are TRBV5-1 and TRBJ1-1; maybe TRBD1 (6 bases). This TCR was sampled from a man aged 40-49 years in good health and CMV-seronegative. The CDR3 region is CASSLAGGWSEAFF. The CDR3 DNA sequence: TGCGCCAGCAGCCTGGCGGGGGGCTGGAGTGAAGCTTTCTTT. The full variable domain, its missing parts supplied by reference TRBV5-1 and TRBJ1-1, is KAGVTQTPRYLIKTRGQQVTLSCSPISGHRSVSWYQQTPGQGLQFLFEYFSETQRNKGNFPGRFSGRQFSNSRSEMNVSTLELGDSALYLCASSLAGGWSEAFFGQGTRLTVV.